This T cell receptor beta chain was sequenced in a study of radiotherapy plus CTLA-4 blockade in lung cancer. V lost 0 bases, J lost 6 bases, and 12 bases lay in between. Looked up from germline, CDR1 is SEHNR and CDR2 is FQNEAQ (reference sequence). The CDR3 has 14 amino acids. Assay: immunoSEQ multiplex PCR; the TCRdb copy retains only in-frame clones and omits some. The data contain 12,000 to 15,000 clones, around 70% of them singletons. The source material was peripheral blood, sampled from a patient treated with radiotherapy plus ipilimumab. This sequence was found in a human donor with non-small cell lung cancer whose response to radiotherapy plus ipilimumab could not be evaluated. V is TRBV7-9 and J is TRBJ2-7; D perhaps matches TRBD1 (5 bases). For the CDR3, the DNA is TGTGCCAGCAGCTTAGCGGGGCAGCTAAGCGAGCAGTACTTC. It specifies CASSLAGQLSEQYF.